This T cell receptor beta chain was sequenced during a study of Graves' ophthalmopathy and Graves' hyperthyroidism. About the research overall: There was a collection of peripheral blood at initial diagnosis, before any treatment.

Ophthalmopathy-affected donors exhibited moderate-to-severe activity, CAS ≥3, NOSPECS ≥4, and duration under 3 months. A note on this clonotype: What it recognizes is unknown.

This CDR3 has 16 amino acids. CDR1 is SEHNR, CDR2 FQNEAQ, per germline (reference sequence). V was cut by 5 bases and J by 0 bases, with 17 bases left in between. CDR3 regions of TCR beta were amplified from RNA transcripts. HTBI primers were used in a first-round RT-PCR, which preceded a second-round multiplex PCR. TCRdb processed the multiplex PCR reads anew with MiXCR; each CDR3 protein has one entry. The data show some 250,000 distinct CDR3 sequences, around 50% seen once. Study outcomes and limitations: The model's prediction of ophthalmopathy progression had 65% to 71% sensitivity and 72% to 80% specificity.

The V and J genes are TRBV7-9 and TRBJ2-7; possibly TRBD2 for D (6 bases). The clonotype comes from an adult man with Graves' ophthalmopathy. The sequenced sample consisted of peripheral blood. CDR3 region: CASSREQRASSYEQYF. For the CDR3, the DNA is TGTGCCAGCAGCCGGGAACAGCGGGCAAGCTCCTACGAGCAGTACTTC.